Following are 27 T cell receptor beta chains from one sample sequenced in a study of cytomegalovirus exposure and HLA in healthy donors. PCR primers comprised 60 Vbeta and 13 Jbeta primers. The assay was immunoSEQ multiplex PCR, and TCRdb's table has in-frame clones only and misses some. The sample has more than 55,000 clones, roughly 74% seen once. The source material was PBMCs. These receptors came from a woman between 55 and 75 years old in good health and CMV-seropositive.

This rearrangement joins TRBV30 to TRBJ2-1, with 12 bases that match TRBD2. This CDR3 contains 15 residues. Trimming cost V 2 bases and J 9 bases; bases outside gene matches: 8. The germline CDR1 and CDR2 sequences are GTSNPN and SVGIG (reference sequence). CDR3 residues: CAWSSASGRATEQFF. CDR3 in DNA: TGTGCCTGGAGTAGCGCTAGCGGGAGGGCCACTGAGCAGTTCTTC.

The rearrangement links TRBV10-3 to TRBJ1-2; D not resolved. With 3 bases removed from V and 8 bases from J, the gap between germline ends came to 10 bases. Germline values: CDR1 ENHRY, CDR2 SYGVKD. The CDR3 contains 12 residues. The CDR3 region is CAISDLGGGYTF. The CDR3 region has the DNA TGTGCCATCAGTGATTTGGGAGGCGGCTACACCTTC.

This clone has a handful of counts. The identical CDR3 is also encoded by other nucleotide sequences in the sample. The V gene is TRBV18, the J gene TRBJ1-2; 7 positions match TRBD1. CDR3 length: 14 amino acids. The trim removed 6 bases at V and 3 bases at J, leaving 7 bases unmatched. Looked up from germline, CDR1 is KGHSH and CDR2 is LQKENI. CDR3 loop: CASSLGGADYGYTF. CDR3 sequence (DNA): TGTGCCAGCTCTCTAGGGGGCGCGGACTATGGCTACACCTTC.

V usage is TRBV6-1 and J usage is TRBJ2-2; tentative D call: TRBD2 (6 bases). The CDR3 totals 15 residues. Trimming stripped 1 base from V and 3 bases from J, with 9 bases between. CDR1 and CDR2 from the germline V gene are MNHNS and SASEGT. The CDR3: CASSEVLAYTGELFF. The CDR3 DNA reads TGTGCCAGCAGTGAAGTACTAGCCTACACCGGGGAGCTGTTTTTT.

This rearrangement joins TRBV6-6 to TRBJ2-7, with D maybe TRBD1 (5 bases). The CDR3 spans 14 residues. CDR1 and CDR2 (germline): MNHNY, SVGAGI (reference sequence). The V end was cut by 7 bases, the J end by 0 bases, with 13 bases between. The CDR3 loop reads CASIGGQGSYEQYF. Here the CDR3 DNA reads TGTGCCAGCATAGGTGGGCAGGGCTCCTACGAGCAGTACTTC.

This clone was picked up a small number of times. The genes are TRBV6-5 and TRBJ1-5, with 8 bases that match TRBD1. The CDR3 extends over 13 amino acids. V lost 6 bases, J lost 7 bases, and 5 bases stayed unmatched. From germline, CDR1 is MNHEY and CDR2 SVGAGI. The CDR3 spells CASSPDRGQPQHF. CDR3 DNA: TGTGCCAGCAGCCCAGACAGGGGCCAGCCCCAGCATTTT.

This clone was observed once. The chain carries TRBV11-3 and TRBJ1-1; possible D gene TRBD1, 5 bases. The CDR3 covers 13 residues. The germline gives CDR1 SGHNT, CDR2 YENEEA. V lost 5 bases and J 1 base, leaving 8 bases between the germline ends. CDR3 in DNA: TGTGCCAGCAGCCTCGACAGGAACACTGAAGCTTTCTTT. This translates into CASSLDRNTEAFF.

The rearrangement uses TRBV4-2 and TRBJ2-1, with D unresolved. Germline loops: CDR1 LGHNA, CDR2 YNFKEQ. This CDR3 spans 14 amino acids. Trimming shortened V by 0 bases and J by 3 bases, and 6 bases separated the two germline ends. The CDR3 loop is CASSQELNYNEQFF. Here the CDR3 DNA reads TGTGCCAGCAGCCAAGAACTGAACTACAATGAGCAGTTCTTC.

The rearrangement links TRBV6-5 to TRBJ2-7; 7 nucleotides agree with TRBD1. Germline V gene data show CDR1 as MNHEY and CDR2 as SVGAGI. The CDR3 loop spans 12 amino acids. V was clipped by 6 bases and J by 2 bases; unmatched bases: 1. As DNA, the CDR3 is TGTGCCAGCAGAGGGGGCCCCTACGAGCAGTACTTC. It translates to CASRGGPYEQYF.

This chain connects TRBV5-4 to TRBJ1-1; possible D gene TRBD1, 6 bases. The CDR3 contains 12 residues. CDR1 SGHNT and CDR2 YYREEE come from the germline V gene (reference sequence). Trimming stripped 4 bases from V and 3 bases from J, with 7 bases between. The CDR3 nucleotides are TGTGCCAGCAGCCAGGGGCACACTGAAGCTTTCTTT. It encodes CASSQGHTEAFF.

This sequence joins TRBV6-1 and TRBJ2-1; possibly TRBD2 for D (5 bases). The CDR3 runs to 15 residues. The V end lost 1 base, the J end lost 3 bases, and 10 bases lay between the germline ends. The germline CDR1 and CDR2 sequences are MNHNS and SASEGT. CDR3 DNA: TGTGCCAGCAGTGAAGAAGGCGGACTCTACAATGAGCAGTTCTTC. It codes for CASSEEGGLYNEQFF.

The J gene is TRBJ1-1, the V gene TRBV10-1, with TRBD1 as a possible D gene (5 bases). Germline CDR1 reads WNHNN; CDR2 reads SYGVQD (reference sequence). CDR3 length: 12 residues. The V and J ends lost 3 bases and 4 bases respectively, with 6 bases between them. This chain's CDR3 is CASSDGGTEAFF. CDR3 nucleotides: TGCGCCAGCAGTGACGGGGGCACTGAAGCTTTCTTT.

This chain joins TRBV13 and TRBJ1-1; 7 bases align to TRBD1. Trimming took 2 bases from V and 11 from J; bases not matched to a gene: 8. This CDR3 spans 13 amino acids. The germline V gene encodes CDR1 PRHDT and CDR2 FYEKMQ (reference sequence). This CDR3 reads CASSLRGLVVAFF. DNA of the CDR3: TGTGCCAGCAGCTTAAGGGGGCTTGTCGTGGCTTTCTTT. The full variable domain, its missing parts supplied by reference TRBV13 and TRBJ1-1, is AAGVIQSPRHLIKEKRETATLKCYPIPRHDTVYWYQQGPGQDPQFLISFYEKMQSDKGSIPDRFSAQQFSDYHSELNMSSLELGDSALYFCASSLRGLVVAFFGQGTRLTVV.

This sequence joins TRBV2 and TRBJ1-5; weak D call: TRBD1 (5 bases). Germline CDR1 reads SNHLY; CDR2 reads FYNNEI. This CDR3 has 13 residues. Trimming stripped 6 bases from V and 7 bases from J, with 13 bases between. CDR3: CASSAPGGQPQHF. In DNA, the CDR3 is TGTGCCAGCAGCGCCCCGGGGGGACAGCCCCAGCATTTT.

The V call is TRBV5-4, the J call TRBJ2-1; TRBD2 matches 11 bases. The CDR3 totals 19 residues. Per the germline V gene, CDR1 is SGHNT and CDR2 is YYREEE (reference sequence). Trimming removed 0 bases from V and 4 bases from J; junction bases left unmatched: 12. Written as DNA, the CDR3 is TGTGCCAGCAGCTTGGTGGGATTTAGCGGGGGGGCTACGTACAATGAGCAGTTCTTC. Translation: CASSLVGFSGGATYNEQFF. The complete variable domain, with remaining parts taken from reference TRBV5-4 and TRBJ2-1, reads ETGVTQSPTHLIKTRGQQVTLRCSSQSGHNTVSWYQQALGQGPQFIFQYYREEENGRGNFPPRFSGLQFPNYSSELNVNALELDDSALYLCASSLVGFSGGATYNEQFFGPGTRLTVL.

The chain has TRBV5-4 and TRBJ1-1; D is unclear. Trimming took 4 bases from V and 4 from J, leaving 11 bases between them. The CDR3 is 13 amino acids. CDR1 and CDR2 (germline): SGHNT, YYREEE (reference sequence). CDR3 sequence (DNA): TGTGCCAGCAGCCCAGCGGACGGCACTGAAGCTTTCTTT. Translated: CASSPADGTEAFF.

This rearrangement joins TRBV5-5 to TRBJ1-3, with D perhaps matching TRBD1 (6 bases). The ends were cut back, 5 bases at V and 0 bases at J, with 18 bases in the middle. CDR1 is SGHKS, CDR2 YYEKEE, per germline (reference sequence). This CDR3 has 17 residues. The CDR3 reads CASSRSSGQSSGNTIYF. The CDR3 coding sequence is TGTGCCAGCAGTAGATCGTCTGGACAGAGCTCTGGAAACACCATATATTTT.

The V gene is TRBV6-6, the J gene TRBJ2-7; 7 nucleotides align to TRBD1. V shed 6 bases and J 2 bases; nucleotides not matched to a gene: 4. Germline CDR1 MNHNY, CDR2 SVGAGI (reference sequence). The CDR3 has 13 residues. The CDR3 loop is CASSRDSTYEQYF. For the CDR3, the DNA is TGTGCCAGCAGCCGGGACAGCACCTACGAGCAGTACTTC.

The chain is built from TRBV18 and TRBJ2-7, with D perhaps TRBD1 (5 bases). This CDR3 is 14 amino acids long. Germline V gives CDR1 KGHSH, CDR2 LQKENI. V lost 0 bases to trimming and J lost 3 bases, with 9 bases between them. CDR3 in DNA: TGTGCCAGCTCACCACCAACAGGTCGCTACGAGCAGTACTTC. This gives the protein CASSPPTGRYEQYF. Using reference TRBV18 and TRBJ2-7 for the parts outside the CDR3, the full variable domain is NAGVMQNPRHLVRRRGQEARLRCSPMKGHSHVYWYRQLPEEGLKFMVYLQKENIIDESGMPKERFSAEFPKEGPSILRIQQVVRGDSAAYFCASSPPTGRYEQYFGPGTRLTVT.

The V gene is TRBV7-3, the J gene TRBJ2-3; TRBD2 matches 8 bases. CDR3 length equals 15 residues. The ends lost 4 bases at V and 2 bases at J; junction bases unmatched: 5. Germline CDR1 SGHTA, CDR2 FQGTGA. The CDR3 DNA sequence: TGTGCCAGCAGCTATACTAGCGGAGCCACAGATACGCAGTATTTT. It is translated as CASSYTSGATDTQYF.

This clone appeared once. The junction does not match germline at one end; this may be a read error. Distinct nucleotide sequences in the sample also encode this CDR3. J is TRBJ2-3 and V is TRBV29-1, with D possibly matching TRBD2 (6 bases). The CDR3 has 13 residues. Germline V lookup: CDR1 SQVTM, CDR2 ANQGSEA. Written as DNA, the CDR3 is TGTAGCGTTGCCTCCGGGGGAGAGGATACGCAGTATTTT. Its translation: CSVASGGEDTQYF.

The J gene is TRBJ2-1, the V gene TRBV23-1, with D possibly being TRBD1 (6 bases). TRBV23-1 is identified as an open reading frame with a role that is uncertain. The CDR3 consists of 15 residues. The V end was cut by 6 bases, the J end by 8 bases, with 20 bases between. CDR3 region: CASRPTGSGIYEQFF. The CDR3 DNA reads as TGCGCCAGCAGACCTACAGGGAGCGGTATATATGAGCAGTTCTTC.

The chain couples TRBV11-3 to TRBJ2-1, with TRBD2 identical over 8 bases. V gave up 10 bases and J gave up 3 bases; unmatched junction bases: 5. Germline-derived CDR1 and CDR2 are SGHNT and YENEEA. The CDR3 spans 13 residues. The CDR3 reads CAKQRGHYNEQFF. In DNA, the CDR3 is TGTGCCAAACAGCGGGGGCACTACAATGAGCAGTTCTTC.

The V and J genes are TRBV5-4 and TRBJ2-1; 15 bases line up with TRBD2. The CDR3 consists of 15 residues. The V segment lost 8 bases and the J segment 7 bases; nucleotides outside the gene matches: 7. In germline, CDR1 is SGHNT, CDR2 YYREEE (reference sequence). In nucleotides, the CDR3 is TGTGCCAGTGGGACTAGCGGGGGGCGGGGGAATGAGCAGTTCTTC. It encodes CASGTSGGRGNEQFF.

The V gene is TRBV19, the J gene TRBJ2-7; maybe TRBD2 (6 bases). The V end was cut by 2 bases, the J end by 3 bases, with 11 bases between. CDR3 length: 14 residues. Germline loops: CDR1 LNHDA, CDR2 SQIVND (reference sequence). CDR3 in DNA: TGTGCCAGTAGTATATCTAGCGCCAACTACGAGCAGTACTTC. Amino acids: CASSISSANYEQYF. The variable domain in full, completed from reference TRBV19 and TRBJ2-7, reads DGGITQSPKYLFRKEGQNVTLSCEQNLNHDAMYWYRQDPGQGLRLIYYSQIVNDFQKGDIAEGYSVSREKKESFPLTVTSAQKNPTAFYLCASSISSANYEQYFGPGTRLTVT.

The V gene is TRBV18, the J gene TRBJ2-7, with TRBD2 matching 9 bases. This CDR3 region has 16 residues. V was clipped by 3 bases and J by 5 bases; unmatched bases: 11. Germline CDR1 KGHSH, CDR2 LQKENI. For the CDR3, the DNA is TGTGCCAGCTCACCCGGGGGGGGCGGGAGGGCCCACGAGCAGTACTTC. The encoded protein is CASSPGGGGRAHEQYF.

The chain carries TRBV27 and TRBJ1-4; TRBD1 matches 7 bases. CDR3 length: 13 residues. Germline V CDR1 and CDR2: MNHEY, SMNVEV (reference sequence). V trimming: 6 bases; J trimming: 5 bases; junction bases outside the gene matches: 3. The CDR3 sequence is CASRGQNNEKLFF. The CDR3 DNA is TGTGCCAGCAGGGGACAGAACAATGAAAAACTGTTTTTT. The whole variable domain, remainder taken from reference TRBV27 and TRBJ1-4, is EAQVTQNPRYLITVTGKKLTVTCSQNMNHEYMSWYRQDPGLGLRQIYYSMNVEVTDKGDVPEGYKVSRKEKRNFPLILESPSPNQTSLYFCASRGQNNEKLFFGSGTQLSVL.